This TCR beta chain was retrieved from a study of Ad26.COV2.S vaccination and SARS-CoV-2 variants. The overall study: Ad26.COV2.S arm of COV1001 included the donor. Intramuscular Ad26.COV2.S at 5x10^10 or 1x10^11 viral particles. Findings and caveats of the study: A substantial breadth of spike-specific CD8+ and CD4+ T cell responses after vaccination has been reported.

TCRdb's table, derived via immunoSEQ multiplex PCR, lists solely in-frame clones and lacks some. The sample shows hundreds of thousands of clones, approximately 88% of them seen only once. The treatment is: about 20 received Ad26.COV2.S at low or high dose, single or two shots; roughly five received placebo; per-sample allocation not given. The investigators took samples on day 63 after the first vaccine or placebo injection. As its vector, the vaccine had Ad26, which expressed Wuhan-strain SARS-CoV-2 spike. Germline-derived CDR1 and CDR2 are LNHNV and YYDKDF (reference sequence). This CDR3 has 14 residues. V was cut by 0 bases and J by 0 bases, with 3 bases left in between. A word on this clone: Its antigen is unknown.

The clonotype originates from a person aged 18-65 years who received the Ad26.COV2.S COVID-19 vaccine or a placebo. Sequencing used peripheral blood, obtained in a trial of Ad26.COV2.S vaccine versus placebo. The chain employs TRBV15 and TRBJ1-5; D gene unclear. CDR3 nucleotide sequence: TGTGCCACCAGCAGAGACCATAGCAATCAGCCCCAGCATTTT. The encoded protein is CATSRDHSNQPQHF.